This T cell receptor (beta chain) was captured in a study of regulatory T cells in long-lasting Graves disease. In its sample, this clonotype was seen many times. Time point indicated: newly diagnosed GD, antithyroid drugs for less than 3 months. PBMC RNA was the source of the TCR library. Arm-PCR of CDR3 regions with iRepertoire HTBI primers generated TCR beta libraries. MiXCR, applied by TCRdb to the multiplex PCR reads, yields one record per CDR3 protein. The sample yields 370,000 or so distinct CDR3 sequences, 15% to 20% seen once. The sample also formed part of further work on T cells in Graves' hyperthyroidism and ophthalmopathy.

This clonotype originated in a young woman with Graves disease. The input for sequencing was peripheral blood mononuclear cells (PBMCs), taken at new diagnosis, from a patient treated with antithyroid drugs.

The CDR3 DNA reads as TGTGCCAGCAGTTTATACGCAGGCGGGGGCGGTGGTTCACCCCTCCACTTT. It is translated as CASSLYAGGGGGSPLHF. The chain uses TRBV27 and TRBJ1-6, with D possibly matching TRBD1 (6 bases). Germline V gene sequence: CDR1 MNHEY, CDR2 SMNVEV (reference sequence). The length of the CDR3 is 17 residues. Trimming removed 1 base at V and 9 bases at J, with 19 bases between.